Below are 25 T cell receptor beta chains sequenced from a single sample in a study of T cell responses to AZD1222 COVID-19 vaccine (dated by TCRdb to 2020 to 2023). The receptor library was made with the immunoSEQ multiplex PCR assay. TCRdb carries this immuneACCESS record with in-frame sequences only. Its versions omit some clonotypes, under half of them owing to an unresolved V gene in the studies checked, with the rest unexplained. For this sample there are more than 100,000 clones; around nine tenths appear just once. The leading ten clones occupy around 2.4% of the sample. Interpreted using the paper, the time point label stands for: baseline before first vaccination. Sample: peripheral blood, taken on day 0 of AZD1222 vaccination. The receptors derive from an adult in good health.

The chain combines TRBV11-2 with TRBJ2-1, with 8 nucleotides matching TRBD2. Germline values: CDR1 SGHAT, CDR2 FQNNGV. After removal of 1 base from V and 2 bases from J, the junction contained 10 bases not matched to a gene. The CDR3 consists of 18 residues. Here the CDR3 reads CASSLASGGNLAYNEQFF. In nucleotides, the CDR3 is TGTGCCAGCAGCTTAGCCTCGGGGGGGAACCTAGCCTACAATGAGCAGTTCTTC.

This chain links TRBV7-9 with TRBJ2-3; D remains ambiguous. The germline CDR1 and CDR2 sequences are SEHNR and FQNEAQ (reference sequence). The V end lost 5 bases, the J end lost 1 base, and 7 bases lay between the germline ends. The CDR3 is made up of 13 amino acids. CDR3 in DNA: TGTGCCAGCAGCCCTCCGGGCACAGATACGCAGTATTTT. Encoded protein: CASSPPGTDTQYF.

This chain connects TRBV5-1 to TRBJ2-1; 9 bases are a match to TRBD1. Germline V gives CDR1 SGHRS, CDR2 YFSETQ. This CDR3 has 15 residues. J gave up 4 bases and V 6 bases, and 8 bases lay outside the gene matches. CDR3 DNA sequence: TGCGCCAGCACCCGTCAGGGACAGGGATACAATGAGCAGTTCTTC. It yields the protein CASTRQGQGYNEQFF.

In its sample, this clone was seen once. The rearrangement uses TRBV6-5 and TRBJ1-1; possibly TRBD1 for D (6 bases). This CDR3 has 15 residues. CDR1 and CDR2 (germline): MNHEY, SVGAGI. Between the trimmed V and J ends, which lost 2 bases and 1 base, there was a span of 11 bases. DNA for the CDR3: TGTGCCAGCAGTTACCTCCCACAGGGGAACACTGAAGCTTTCTTT. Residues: CASSYLPQGNTEAFF.

The CDR3: CASSLAGGEQFF. The CDR3 DNA follows: TGTGCCAGCAGCTTAGCCGGGGGTGAGCAGTTCTTC. V gene TRBV7-6 combines with J gene TRBJ2-1, with a weak D call TRBD2 (6 bases). The CDR3 has 12 residues. From germline, CDR1 is SGHVS and CDR2 FNYEAQ. V was pared by 0 bases and J by 9 bases, with 6 bases between.

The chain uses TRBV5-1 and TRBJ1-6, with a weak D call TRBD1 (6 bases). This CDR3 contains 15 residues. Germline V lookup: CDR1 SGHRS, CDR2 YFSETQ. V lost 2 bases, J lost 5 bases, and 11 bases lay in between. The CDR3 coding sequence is TGCGCCAGCAGCTTCCAGGGGCGTGATAATTCACCCCTCCACTTT. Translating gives CASSFQGRDNSPLHF.

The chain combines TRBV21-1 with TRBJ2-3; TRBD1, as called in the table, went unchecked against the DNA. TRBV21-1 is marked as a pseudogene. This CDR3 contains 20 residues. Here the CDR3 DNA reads TGTGCCAGCAGCAAACCTTTCCTTCGGAGAGGGGGCAATTCCACAGATACGCAGTATTTT. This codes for CASSKPFLRRGGNSTDTQYF.

The CDR3 bases are TGTGCCAGCAGTTGGGGGAACACTGAAGCTTTCTTT. Translating gives CASSWGNTEAFF. The chain couples TRBV2 to TRBJ1-1, with D unclear. CDR3 length: 12 amino acids. Trimming stripped 5 bases from V and 1 base from J, with 5 bases between. The V gene's germline CDR1 is SNHLY and CDR2 FYNNEI.

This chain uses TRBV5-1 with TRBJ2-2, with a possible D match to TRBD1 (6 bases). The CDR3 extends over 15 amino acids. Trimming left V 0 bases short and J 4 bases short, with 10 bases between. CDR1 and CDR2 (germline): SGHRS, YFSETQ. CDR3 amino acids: CASSLGTGLTGELFF. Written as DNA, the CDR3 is TGCGCCAGCAGCTTGGGAACAGGGCTCACCGGGGAGCTGTTTTTT.

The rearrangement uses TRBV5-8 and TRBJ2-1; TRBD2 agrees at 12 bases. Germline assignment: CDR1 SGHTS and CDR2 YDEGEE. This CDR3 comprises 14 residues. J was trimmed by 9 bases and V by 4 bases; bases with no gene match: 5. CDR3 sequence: CASSQGLAGSEQFF. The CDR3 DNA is TGTGCCAGCAGCCAGGGACTAGCGGGTAGTGAGCAGTTCTTC.

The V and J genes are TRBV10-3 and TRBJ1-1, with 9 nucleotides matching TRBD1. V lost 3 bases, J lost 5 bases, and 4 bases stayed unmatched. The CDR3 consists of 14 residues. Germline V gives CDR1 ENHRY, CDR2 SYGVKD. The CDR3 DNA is TGTGCCATCAGTGAAAGGACAGGGGAGACTGAAGCTTTCTTT. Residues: CAISERTGETEAFF.

The CDR3 region is CASSYGRVPSTYEQYF. The CDR3 nucleotides read TGTGCCAGCAGTTACGGGCGGGTCCCATCAACCTACGAGCAGTACTTC. The gene calls are TRBV6-5 and TRBJ2-7, with D possibly TRBD2 on 5 matching bases. CDR1 and CDR2 from the germline V gene are MNHEY and SVGAGI. V lost 2 bases and J lost 2, with 16 bases in between. The CDR3 has 16 residues.

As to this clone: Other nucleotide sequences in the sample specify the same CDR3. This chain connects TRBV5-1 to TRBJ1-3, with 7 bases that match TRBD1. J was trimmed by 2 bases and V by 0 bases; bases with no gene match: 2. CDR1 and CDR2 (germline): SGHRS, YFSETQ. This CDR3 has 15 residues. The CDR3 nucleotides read TGCGCCAGCAGCTTGGAGACAGGGACTGGAAACACCATATATTTT. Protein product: CASSLETGTGNTIYF. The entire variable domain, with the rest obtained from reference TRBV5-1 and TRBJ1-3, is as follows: KAGVTQTPRYLIKTRGQQVTLSCSPISGHRSVSWYQQTPGQGLQFLFEYFSETQRNKGNFPGRFSGRQFSNSRSEMNVSTLELGDSALYLCASSLETGTGNTIYFGEGSWLTVV.

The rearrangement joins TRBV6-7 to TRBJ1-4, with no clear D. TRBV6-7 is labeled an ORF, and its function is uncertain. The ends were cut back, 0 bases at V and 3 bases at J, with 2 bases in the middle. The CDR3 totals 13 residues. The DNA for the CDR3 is TGTGCCAGCAGTTACTCCCCTAATGAAAAACTGTTTTTT. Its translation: CASSYSPNEKLFF.

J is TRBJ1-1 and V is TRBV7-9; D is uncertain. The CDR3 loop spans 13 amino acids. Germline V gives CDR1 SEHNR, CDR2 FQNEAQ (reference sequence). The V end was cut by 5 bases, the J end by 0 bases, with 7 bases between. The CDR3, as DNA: TGTGCCAGCAGCCCCTATATGAACACTGAAGCTTTCTTT. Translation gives CASSPYMNTEAFF.

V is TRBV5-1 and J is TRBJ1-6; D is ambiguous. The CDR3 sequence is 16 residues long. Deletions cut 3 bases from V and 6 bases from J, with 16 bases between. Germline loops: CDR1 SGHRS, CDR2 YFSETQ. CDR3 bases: TGCGCCAGCAGCTGGGCGGGGTCACCATCTAATTCACCCCTCCACTTT. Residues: CASSWAGSPSNSPLHF.

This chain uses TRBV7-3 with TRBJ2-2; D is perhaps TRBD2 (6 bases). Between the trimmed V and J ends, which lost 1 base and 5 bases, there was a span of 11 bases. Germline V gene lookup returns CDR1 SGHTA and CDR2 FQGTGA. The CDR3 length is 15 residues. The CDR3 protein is CASSLMAGRTGELFF. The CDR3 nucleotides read TGTGCCAGCAGCTTAATGGCAGGGAGGACCGGGGAGCTGTTTTTT.

The CDR3 sequence is CASSQGVLGNYGYTF. DNA for the CDR3: TGTGCCAGCAGCCAGGGGGTTTTAGGGAACTATGGCTACACCTTC. The chain joins TRBV3-1 (or the pseudogene TRBV3-2) to TRBJ1-2, with D possibly being TRBD1 (5 bases). Germline V lookup: CDR1 LGHDT, CDR2 YNNKEL (reference sequence). Trimming cost V 3 bases and J 2 bases, with 13 bases left between them. CDR3 length equals 15 residues.

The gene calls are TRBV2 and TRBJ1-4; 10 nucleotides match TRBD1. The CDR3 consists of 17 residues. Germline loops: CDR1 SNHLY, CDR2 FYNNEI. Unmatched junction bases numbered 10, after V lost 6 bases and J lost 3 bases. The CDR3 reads CASSKGTGDLANEKLFF. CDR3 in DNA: TGTGCCAGCAGCAAAGGGACAGGGGATTTGGCTAATGAAAAACTGTTTTTT.

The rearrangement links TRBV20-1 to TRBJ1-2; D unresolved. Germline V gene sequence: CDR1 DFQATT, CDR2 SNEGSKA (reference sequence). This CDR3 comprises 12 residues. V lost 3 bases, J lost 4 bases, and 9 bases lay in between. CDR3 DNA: TGCAGTGCTAGTTACGACGTCTATGGCTACACCTTC. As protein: CSASYDVYGYTF.

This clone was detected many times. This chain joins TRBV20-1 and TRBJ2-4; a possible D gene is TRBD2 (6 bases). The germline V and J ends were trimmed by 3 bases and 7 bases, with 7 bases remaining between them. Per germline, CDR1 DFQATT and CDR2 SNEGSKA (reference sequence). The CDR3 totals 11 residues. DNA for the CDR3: TGCAGTGCTAGCCGGGGGAACATTCAGTACTTC. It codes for CSASRGNIQYF.

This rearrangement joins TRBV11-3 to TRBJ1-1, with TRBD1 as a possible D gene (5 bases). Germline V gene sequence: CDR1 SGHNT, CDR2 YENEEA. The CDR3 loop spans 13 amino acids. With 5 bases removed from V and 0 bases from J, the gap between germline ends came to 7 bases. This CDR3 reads CASSPGVNTEAFF. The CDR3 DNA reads TGTGCCAGCAGCCCGGGGGTGAACACTGAAGCTTTCTTT.

The DNA of the CDR3 is TGTGCCACCAGCAGAGATCCAGTTTCTAATGAAAAACTGTTTTTT. Translation gives CATSRDPVSNEKLFF. The genes are TRBV15 and TRBJ1-4; D gene unclear. This CDR3 comprises 15 residues. The germline gives CDR1 LNHNV, CDR2 YYDKDF (reference sequence). V was shortened by 0 bases and J by 3 bases, with 8 bases between the two germline ends.

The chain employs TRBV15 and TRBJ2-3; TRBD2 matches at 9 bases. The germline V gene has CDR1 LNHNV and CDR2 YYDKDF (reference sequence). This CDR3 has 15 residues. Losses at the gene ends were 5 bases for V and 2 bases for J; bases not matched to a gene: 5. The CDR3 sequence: CATSEGLASTDTQYF. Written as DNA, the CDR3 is TGTGCCACCAGCGAGGGACTAGCCTCCACAGATACGCAGTATTTT. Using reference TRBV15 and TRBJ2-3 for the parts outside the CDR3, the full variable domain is DAMVIQNPRYQVTQFGKPVTLSCSQTLNHNVMYWYQQKSSQAPKLLFHYYDKDFNNEADTPDNFQSRRPNTSFCFLDIRSPGLGDTAMYLCATSEGLASTDTQYFGPGTRLTVL.

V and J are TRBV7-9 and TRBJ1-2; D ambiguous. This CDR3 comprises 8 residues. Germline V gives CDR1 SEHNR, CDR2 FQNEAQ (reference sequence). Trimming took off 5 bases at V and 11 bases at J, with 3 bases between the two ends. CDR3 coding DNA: TGTGCCAGCAGCAGTTACACCTTC. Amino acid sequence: CASSSYTF.